Listed below are T cell receptor beta chains from one sample, sequenced in a study of metastatic and nonmetastatic thyroid tumors. TCRdb reprocessed the PCR reads via MiXCR. The repertoire holds roughly 45,000 clones, with roughly 3.2% as singletons. Material: blood. These TCRs come from a female donor with papillary thyroid cancer or a benign thyroid nodule (not recorded which). Some clones in this sample may be carry-over from other donors' samples. Both conserved end residues are part of each CDR3. Fields, in order: CDR3 length, D gene, clone size, J gene, V gene, CDR3 protein, CDR3 DNA. D genes are given only for firm matches. Size is stated for part of the rows, as once, few or many counts, or as a class when the clone is expanded.

cdr3_length: 13; d_call: NA; clone_size: NA; j_call: TRBJ2-1; v_call: TRBV27; cdr3_aa: CASSTGLHNEQFF; cdr3_nt: TGTGCCAGCAGTACAGGACTACACAATGAGCAGTTCTTC
cdr3_length: 12; d_call: NA; clone_size: medium-sized; j_call: TRBJ2-5; v_call: TRBV11-2; cdr3_aa: CASSLNRETQYF; cdr3_nt: TGTGCCAGCAGTCTCAATCGGGAGACCCAGTACTTC
cdr3_length: 17; d_call: TRBD1; clone_size: NA; j_call: TRBJ1-1; v_call: TRBV6-9; cdr3_aa: CASSYTPGQPSNTEAFF; cdr3_nt: TGTGCCAGCAGTTACACGCCGGGACAGCCTTCAAACACTGAAGCTTTCTTT
cdr3_length: 17; d_call: NA; clone_size: many; j_call: TRBJ1-4; v_call: TRBV4-1; cdr3_aa: CASSLIYAGDLNEKLFF; cdr3_nt: TGCGCCAGCAGCCTAATCTACGCAGGGGACCTAAATGAAAAACTGTTTTTT
cdr3_length: 13; d_call: NA; clone_size: many; j_call: TRBJ1-2; v_call: TRBV6-2/TRBV6-3; cdr3_aa: CASSPLDSSGYTF; cdr3_nt: TGTGCCAGCAGCCCGTTGGATAGTAGTGGCTACACCTTC
cdr3_length: 14; d_call: NA; clone_size: many; j_call: TRBJ2-1; v_call: TRBV5-4; cdr3_aa: CASSLGRVDNEQFF; cdr3_nt: TGTGCCAGCAGCCTCGGCAGGGTGGACAATGAGCAGTTCTTC
cdr3_length: 13; d_call: NA; clone_size: many; j_call: TRBJ2-7; v_call: TRBV19; cdr3_aa: CASSRRGAYEQYF; cdr3_nt: TGTGCCAGTAGTAGGCGCGGCGCCTACGAGCAGTACTTC
cdr3_length: 15; d_call: TRBD1; clone_size: many; j_call: TRBJ2-3; v_call: TRBV6-5; cdr3_aa: CASSSRQGGTDTQYF; cdr3_nt: TGTGCCAGCAGTTCTCGACAGGGGGGGACAGATACGCAGTATTTT
cdr3_length: 12; d_call: NA; clone_size: few; j_call: TRBJ2-7; v_call: TRBV7-9; cdr3_aa: CASSLSGDEQYF; cdr3_nt: TGTGCCAGCAGCTTAAGTGGGGACGAGCAGTACTTC
cdr3_length: 14; d_call: NA; clone_size: few; j_call: TRBJ2-3; v_call: TRBV27; cdr3_aa: CASSEGRDSDTQYF; cdr3_nt: TGTGCCAGCAGTGAAGGCAGGGATTCGGATACGCAGTATTTT
cdr3_length: 17; d_call: TRBD2; clone_size: many; j_call: TRBJ2-2; v_call: TRBV25-1; cdr3_aa: CASSWGAGGSDTGELFF; cdr3_nt: TGTGCCAGCAGTTGGGGAGCGGGGGGCAGCGACACCGGGGAGCTGTTTTTT
cdr3_length: 14; d_call: NA; clone_size: many; j_call: TRBJ1-5; v_call: TRBV18; cdr3_aa: CASSPGAGHQPQHF; cdr3_nt: TGTGCCAGCTCACCAGGGGCAGGGCATCAGCCCCAGCATTTT
cdr3_length: 13; d_call: TRBD1; clone_size: many; j_call: TRBJ2-1; v_call: TRBV12-3/TRBV12-4; cdr3_aa: CASGGQGTNEQFF; cdr3_nt: TGTGCCAGCGGAGGACAGGGAACGAATGAGCAGTTCTTC
cdr3_length: 18; d_call: TRBD2; clone_size: medium-sized; j_call: TRBJ2-3; v_call: TRBV2; cdr3_aa: CASRVTSGVKSSTDTQYF; cdr3_nt: TGTGCCAGCAGGGTCACTAGCGGGGTAAAATCTAGCACAGATACGCAGTATTTT
cdr3_length: 15; d_call: TRBD2; clone_size: few; j_call: TRBJ2-1; v_call: TRBV12-3/TRBV12-4; cdr3_aa: CASSLAGAWVNEQFF; cdr3_nt: TGTGCCAGCAGCCTAGCGGGAGCCTGGGTAAATGAGCAGTTCTTC
cdr3_length: 14; d_call: NA; clone_size: many; j_call: TRBJ2-1; v_call: TRBV5-1; cdr3_aa: CASSLVVGGNEQFF; cdr3_nt: TGCGCCAGCAGCTTGGTTGTGGGAGGCAATGAGCAGTTCTTC
cdr3_length: 13; d_call: TRBD1; clone_size: NA; j_call: TRBJ2-7; v_call: TRBV11-3; cdr3_aa: CASIAGTGYEQYF; cdr3_nt: TGTGCCAGCATCGCCGGGACAGGTTACGAGCAGTACTTC
cdr3_length: 16; d_call: TRBD2; clone_size: many; j_call: TRBJ2-1; v_call: TRBV29-1; cdr3_aa: CSVSGTSGIGVNEQFF; cdr3_nt: TGCAGCGTTTCCGGGACTAGCGGGATCGGGGTCAATGAGCAGTTCTTC
cdr3_length: 14; d_call: NA; clone_size: NA; j_call: TRBJ2-7; v_call: TRBV5-4; cdr3_aa: CASSFDKGPCEQYF; cdr3_nt: TGTGCCAGCAGCTTCGATAAGGGACCCTGCGAGCAGTACTTC
cdr3_length: 12; d_call: NA; clone_size: few; j_call: TRBJ2-7; v_call: TRBV6-1; cdr3_aa: CARGPGSDEQYF; cdr3_nt: TGTGCCAGGGGACCGGGCTCGGATGAGCAGTACTTC
cdr3_length: 13; d_call: NA; clone_size: NA; j_call: TRBJ2-7; v_call: TRBV24-1; cdr3_aa: CATSDPQRYEQYF; cdr3_nt: TGTGCCACCAGTGATCCACAGCGGTACGAGCAGTACTTC
cdr3_length: 18; d_call: NA; clone_size: NA; j_call: TRBJ2-3; v_call: TRBV4-1; cdr3_aa: CASSQVARRSSSTDTQYF; cdr3_nt: TGCGCCAGCAGCCAAGTTGCTCGGCGGAGCTCTAGCACAGATACGCAGTATTTT
cdr3_length: 16; d_call: TRBD2; clone_size: many; j_call: TRBJ2-5; v_call: TRBV20-1; cdr3_aa: CSARGPPLAGVKTQYF; cdr3_nt: TGCAGTGCTAGGGGCCCCCCACTAGCGGGAGTGAAGACCCAGTACTTC
cdr3_length: 14; d_call: NA; clone_size: few; j_call: TRBJ1-1; v_call: TRBV12-3/TRBV12-4; cdr3_aa: CASSLAVGKTEAFF; cdr3_nt: TGTGCCAGCAGTTTAGCTGTAGGGAAGACTGAAGCTTTCTTT
cdr3_length: 14; d_call: TRBD1; clone_size: medium-sized; j_call: TRBJ1-4; v_call: TRBV4-2; cdr3_aa: CASSGTGGFEKLFF; cdr3_nt: TGTGCCAGCAGCGGGACAGGGGGCTTTGAAAAACTGTTTTTT
cdr3_length: 18; d_call: TRBD1; clone_size: NA; j_call: TRBJ1-1; v_call: TRBV6-6; cdr3_aa: CASSYSINRQGGVTEAFF; cdr3_nt: TGTGCCAGCAGTTACTCGATAAATAGACAGGGAGGGGTCACTGAAGCTTTCTTT
cdr3_length: 15; d_call: TRBD2; clone_size: many; j_call: TRBJ2-7; v_call: TRBV30; cdr3_aa: CAWSGSGGRVDEQYF; cdr3_nt: TGTGCCTGGAGTGGTAGCGGGGGGAGGGTGGACGAGCAGTACTTC
cdr3_length: 18; d_call: TRBD2; clone_size: many; j_call: TRBJ2-7; v_call: TRBV28; cdr3_aa: CASSSPSAGGGTSYEQYF; cdr3_nt: TGTGCCAGCAGTTCACCTTCAGCGGGAGGAGGGACCTCCTACGAGCAGTACTTC
cdr3_length: 12; d_call: NA; clone_size: medium-sized; j_call: TRBJ1-2; v_call: TRBV20-1; cdr3_aa: CSAGGGSNGYTF; cdr3_nt: TGCAGTGCTGGAGGTGGTTCGAATGGCTACACCTTC
cdr3_length: 14; d_call: NA; clone_size: many; j_call: TRBJ1-1; v_call: TRBV20-1; cdr3_aa: CSAREHAGDTEAFF; cdr3_nt: TGCAGTGCTAGAGAGCATGCAGGGGACACTGAAGCTTTCTTT
cdr3_length: 13; d_call: TRBD1; clone_size: few; j_call: TRBJ2-7; v_call: TRBV6-2/TRBV6-3; cdr3_aa: CASRGTGSYEQYF; cdr3_nt: TGTGCCAGCAGGGGGACAGGGTCCTACGAGCAGTACTTC
cdr3_length: 15; d_call: NA; clone_size: many; j_call: TRBJ2-1; v_call: TRBV27; cdr3_aa: CASSTHRGGVNEQFF; cdr3_nt: TGTGCCAGCAGCACTCATAGGGGGGGGGTCAATGAGCAGTTCTTC
cdr3_length: 14; d_call: NA; clone_size: few; j_call: TRBJ1-1; v_call: TRBV12-3/TRBV12-4; cdr3_aa: CASSRQTEGTEAFF; cdr3_nt: TGTGCCAGCAGTCGACAGACCGAGGGCACTGAAGCTTTCTTT
cdr3_length: 15; d_call: NA; clone_size: NA; j_call: TRBJ2-6; v_call: TRBV6-1; cdr3_aa: CASTVEGSGANVLTF; cdr3_nt: TGTGCCAGCACCGTGGAGGGCTCTGGGGCCAACGTCCTGACTTTC
cdr3_length: 17; d_call: TRBD2; clone_size: medium-sized; j_call: TRBJ2-2; v_call: TRBV11-2; cdr3_aa: CASSLALLRGSTGELFF; cdr3_nt: TGTGCCAGCAGCTTGGCTCTATTGCGCGGGAGCACCGGGGAGCTGTTTTTT
cdr3_length: 14; d_call: NA; clone_size: many; j_call: TRBJ1-5; v_call: TRBV6-1; cdr3_aa: CASSRSEGNQPQHF; cdr3_nt: TGTGCCAGCAGTAGGTCAGAAGGCAATCAGCCCCAGCATTTT
cdr3_length: 15; d_call: TRBD1; clone_size: NA; j_call: TRBJ2-2; v_call: TRBV6-2/TRBV6-3; cdr3_aa: CASTTGGADSGELFF; cdr3_nt: TGTGCCAGCACAACAGGGGGCGCCGACAGCGGAGAGCTGTTTTTT
cdr3_length: 12; d_call: NA; clone_size: few; j_call: TRBJ1-1; v_call: TRBV7-8; cdr3_aa: CASSLTNTEAFF; cdr3_nt: TGTGCCAGCAGCTTAACGAACACTGAAGCTTTCTTT
cdr3_length: 12; d_call: NA; clone_size: NA; j_call: TRBJ1-1; v_call: TRBV12-3/TRBV12-4; cdr3_aa: CASRPENTEAFF; cdr3_nt: TGTGCCAGCAGACCCGAGAACACTGAAGCTTTCTTT
cdr3_length: 17; d_call: TRBD2; clone_size: NA; j_call: TRBJ2-3; v_call: TRBV7-3; cdr3_aa: CASSLTAASGRWDTQYF; cdr3_nt: TGTGCCAGCAGCTTAACGGCGGCTAGCGGGCGGTGGGATACGCAGTATTTT
cdr3_length: 13; d_call: NA; clone_size: few; j_call: TRBJ2-7; v_call: TRBV20-1; cdr3_aa: CSARDREPYEQYF; cdr3_nt: TGCAGTGCTAGAGATAGGGAACCCTACGAGCAGTACTTC
cdr3_length: 18; d_call: TRBD1; clone_size: many; j_call: TRBJ2-1; v_call: TRBV9; cdr3_aa: CASSAAWQGEESYNEQFF; cdr3_nt: TGTGCCAGCAGCGCCGCCTGGCAGGGGGAAGAATCCTACAATGAGCAGTTCTTC
cdr3_length: 13; d_call: NA; clone_size: few; j_call: TRBJ1-1; v_call: TRBV7-9; cdr3_aa: CASTLVEDTEAFF; cdr3_nt: TGTGCCAGCACCTTAGTGGAGGACACTGAAGCTTTCTTT
cdr3_length: 15; d_call: TRBD1; clone_size: NA; j_call: TRBJ1-3; v_call: TRBV9; cdr3_aa: CARSLVAGGGNTIYF; cdr3_nt: TGTGCCAGAAGCCTAGTGGCAGGGGGTGGAAACACCATATATTTT
cdr3_length: 15; d_call: TRBD1; clone_size: many; j_call: TRBJ2-5; v_call: TRBV20-1; cdr3_aa: CSARVWGQTGETQYF; cdr3_nt: TGCAGTGCTAGGGTTTGGGGACAGACGGGAGAGACCCAGTACTTC